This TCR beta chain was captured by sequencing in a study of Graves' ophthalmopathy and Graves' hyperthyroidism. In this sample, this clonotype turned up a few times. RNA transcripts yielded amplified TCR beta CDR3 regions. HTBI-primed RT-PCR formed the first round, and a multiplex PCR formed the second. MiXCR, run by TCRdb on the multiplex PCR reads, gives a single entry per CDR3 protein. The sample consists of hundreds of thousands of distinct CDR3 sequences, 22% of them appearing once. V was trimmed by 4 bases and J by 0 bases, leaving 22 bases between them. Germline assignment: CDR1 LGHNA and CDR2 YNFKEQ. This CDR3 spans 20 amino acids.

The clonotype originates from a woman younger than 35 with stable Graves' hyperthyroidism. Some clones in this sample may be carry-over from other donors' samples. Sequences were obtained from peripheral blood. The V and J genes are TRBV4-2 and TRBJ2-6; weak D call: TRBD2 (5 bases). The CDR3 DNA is TGTGCCAGCAGCCCAGGACTTTGGCTAGCTCAAAACTCTGGGGCCAACGTCCTGACTTTC. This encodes CASSPGLWLAQNSGANVLTF.